One and the same sample provided the 27 T cell receptor beta chains below, sequenced in a study of CD8+CD57+ T cells in acquired aplastic anemia. For sequencing, patients were chosen who had shown expansion of CD8+CD57+ cells by flow cytometry. Both TCR beta VDJ combination and CDR3 sequence profiling were carried out. Genomic DNA was the template for this profiling. TCRdb fed the reads into MiXCR, producing one record per CDR3 protein. The sample lists 250,000 or so distinct CDR3 sequences, approximately 45% occurring once. Sequenced material: sorted CD4+, CD8+, or CD8+CD57+ T cells (not recorded which) from PBMCs. These receptors originate from a human donor with aplastic anemia.

The genes are TRBV7-8 and TRBJ1-1; 7 bases agree with TRBD1. Germline V gene sequence: CDR1 SGHVS, CDR2 FQNEAQ. The CDR3 sequence is 13 residues long. The trim removed 5 bases at V and 7 bases at J, leaving 7 bases unmatched. The CDR3 spells CASSVHGTVEAFF. The DNA for the CDR3 is TGTGCCAGCAGCGTACATGGGACAGTTGAAGCTTTCTTT.

The chain is built from TRBV2 and TRBJ1-6, with TRBD1 identical over 11 bases. CDR3 length: 14 residues. In germline, CDR1 is SNHLY, CDR2 FYNNEI. Trimming took 7 bases from V and 8 from J; bases not matched to a gene: 4. CDR3 sequence reads: CASTPGQGDSPLHF. CDR3 coding DNA: TGTGCCAGCACCCCGGGACAGGGGGATTCACCCCTCCACTTT. Full variable domain (remainder filled in from reference TRBV2 and TRBJ1-6): EPEVTQTPSHQVTQMGQEVILRCVPISNHLYFYWYRQILGQKVEFLVSFYNNEISEKSEIFDDQFSVERPDGSNFTLKIRSTKLEDSAMYFCASTPGQGDSPLHFGNGTRLTVT.

About this clonotype: This CDR3 fails to terminate in the conserved phenylalanine or tryptophan, so it likely reflects a read error. This sequence joins TRBV24-1 and TRBJ2-6; possible D gene TRBD2, 5 bases. The CDR3 contains 18 residues. CDR1 KGHDR and CDR2 SFDVKD come from the germline V gene. Trimming took 3 bases from V and 0 from J, leaving 14 bases between them. The CDR3 sequence: CATSDGPKRDSGANVLTP. CDR3 nucleotide sequence: TGTGCCACCAGTGATGGCCCTAAACGGGACTCTGGGGCCAACGTCCTGACTCCA.

This sequence joins TRBV5-1 and TRBJ1-2; D is ambiguous. The length of the CDR3 is 18 residues. Germline loops: CDR1 SGHRS, CDR2 YFSETQ. V gave up 4 bases and J gave up 0 bases, with 22 bases separating them. The CDR3 DNA reads as TGCGCCAGCAGCCAAGATCTCCCATGGACGGCCACTAACTATGGCTACACCTTC. This translates into CASSQDLPWTATNYGYTF.

The chain joins TRBV7-2 to TRBJ2-7; D gene uncertain. Between the trimmed V and J ends, which lost 6 bases and 0 bases, there was a span of 9 bases. CDR1 and CDR2 from the germline V gene are SGHTA and FQGNSA. This CDR3 contains 13 residues. CDR3: CASRTLSSYEQYF. CDR3 bases: TGTGCCAGCAGGACTCTTTCCTCCTACGAGCAGTACTTC.

The chain employs TRBV20-1 and TRBJ1-1, with D possibly matching TRBD1 (5 bases). The germline CDR1 and CDR2 sequences are DFQATT and SNEGSKA (reference sequence). Trimming took 3 bases from V and 4 from J, leaving 18 bases between them. The CDR3 has 15 amino acids. The CDR3 spells CSARKGTSVGTEAFF. The CDR3 bases are TGCAGTGCTAGGAAAGGGACCTCGGTAGGCACTGAAGCTTTCTTT.

This sequence joins TRBV10-3 and TRBJ2-7; 14 nucleotides align to TRBD2. The end of the DNA fits TRBJ2-1 better, so the J call may be wrong. The germline CDR1 and CDR2 sequences are ENHRY and SYGVKD. CDR3 size: 15 residues. CDR3 sequence (DNA): TGTGCCATCAGCCCGGGACTAGCGGGAGACAATGAGCAGTTCTTC. This translates into CAISPGLAGDNEQFF.

This clonotype was picked up a small number of times. CDR3 in amino acids: CASSQEFPGGSYEQYF. The CDR3 coding sequence is TGTGCCAGCAGCCAAGAGTTCCCAGGCGGATCCTACGAGCAGTACTTC. The rearrangement links TRBV4-2 to TRBJ2-7, with no clear D. The length of the CDR3 is 16 residues. The germline V gene encodes CDR1 LGHNA and CDR2 YNFKEQ. V lost 0 bases and J 1 base, leaving 13 bases between the germline ends.

The CDR3 here is CATSRERTSGSTDTQYF. CDR3 sequence (DNA): TGTGCCACCAGCAGAGAGAGGACTAGCGGGAGCACAGATACGCAGTATTTT. The chain combines TRBV15 with TRBJ2-3; 11 bases fit TRBD2. The CDR3 contains 17 residues. Losses at the gene ends were 0 bases for V and 0 bases for J; bases not matched to a gene: 2. CDR1 and CDR2 from the germline V gene are LNHNV and YYDKDF (reference sequence). Looking up the rest from reference TRBV15 and TRBJ2-3 gives the full variable domain: DAMVIQNPRYQVTQFGKPVTLSCSQTLNHNVMYWYQQKSSQAPKLLFHYYDKDFNNEADTPDNFQSRRPNTSFCFLDIRSPGLGDTAMYLCATSRERTSGSTDTQYFGPGTRLTVL.

The chain couples TRBV20-1 to TRBJ2-1; D remains ambiguous. In germline, CDR1 is DFQATT, CDR2 SNEGSKA (reference sequence). The germline V and J ends were trimmed by 0 bases and 3 bases, with 12 bases remaining between them. CDR3 size: 15 residues. The CDR3 region is CSARDLSNLYNEQFF. The CDR3 DNA is TGCAGTGCTAGAGATCTTAGTAACCTCTACAATGAGCAGTTCTTC.

The CDR3 loop reads CASSSSGGVEQYF. The CDR3 bases are TGTGCCAGCAGTTCTAGCGGGGGGGTGGAGCAGTACTTC. This chain uses TRBV2 with TRBJ2-7; 12 positions match TRBD2. CDR3 length: 13 residues. Germline V gives CDR1 SNHLY, CDR2 FYNNEI. Trimming cost V 5 bases and J 7 bases; bases outside gene matches: 3.

The chain combines TRBV20-1 with TRBJ2-2; D ambiguous. The CDR3 has 11 residues. V was cut by 3 bases and J by 3 bases, with 2 bases left in between. Germline V CDR1 and CDR2: DFQATT, SNEGSKA (reference sequence). In DNA, the CDR3 is TGCAGTGCTAGTGACACCGGGGAGCTGTTTTTT. Protein: CSASDTGELFF.

The gene calls are TRBV7-2 and TRBJ2-3; tentative D call: TRBD1 (6 bases). The CDR3 has 14 amino acids. Germline V gene data show CDR1 as SGHTA and CDR2 as FQGNSA. V dropped 8 bases and J dropped 0 bases, with 12 bases sitting between them. The CDR3 DNA follows: TGTGCCAGCCGTTTTGGACAGAGCACAGATACGCAGTATTTT. As protein: CASRFGQSTDTQYF. Full variable domain (missing parts from reference TRBV7-2 and TRBJ2-3): GAGVSQSPSNKVTEKGKDVELRCDPISGHTALYWYRQSLGQGLEFLIYFQGNSAPDKSGLPSDRFSAERTGGSVSTLTIQRTQQEDSAVYLCASRFGQSTDTQYFGPGTRLTVL.

Many counts were recorded for this clonotype. The rearrangement uses TRBV10-3 and TRBJ1-6; a possible D gene is TRBD1 (6 bases). Germline V gene data show CDR1 as ENHRY and CDR2 as SYGVKD. This CDR3 region has 16 residues. V was shortened by 6 bases and J by 0 bases, with 12 bases between the two germline ends. The CDR3 sequence: CAISETGDSYNSPLHF. DNA for the CDR3: TGTGCCATCAGCGAGACAGGAGACTCCTATAATTCACCCCTCCACTTT.

The J gene is TRBJ1-3, the V gene TRBV7-2; TRBD1 matches at 11 bases. V lost 1 base and J lost 0; bases outside the gene matches: 5. The CDR3 contains 18 residues. Germline loops: CDR1 SGHTA, CDR2 FQGNSA. CDR3 DNA sequence: TGTGCCAGCAGCTTAGGAGGACAGGGGGCCTTCTCTGGAAACACCATATATTTT. Translating gives CASSLGGQGAFSGNTIYF.

Many counts were recorded for this clonotype. CDR3 region: CASSSYTEAFF. In nucleotides, the CDR3 is TGTGCCAGTAGTTCCTACACTGAAGCTTTCTTT. The rearrangement joins TRBV19 to TRBJ1-1; D gene unclear. The V gene lost 5 bases and the J gene lost 3 bases, with 4 bases spanning the gap. This CDR3 has 11 amino acids. Germline V lookup: CDR1 LNHDA, CDR2 SQIVND (reference sequence).

This clonotype was recorded many times. The V and J genes are TRBV7-9 and TRBJ2-1; no definite D call. Germline V CDR1 and CDR2: SEHNR, FQNEAQ (reference sequence). Trimming took off 3 bases at V and 2 bases at J, with 11 bases between the two ends. This CDR3 comprises 15 residues. The CDR3 loop reads CASSFVIDTYNEQFF. The CDR3 DNA reads TGTGCCAGCAGCTTTGTGATCGACACCTACAATGAGCAGTTCTTC.

This clonotype was detected only once. The genes are TRBV20-1 and TRBJ2-7, with 10 bases that match TRBD1. There are 13 residues in the CDR3. V lost 6 bases and J lost 6; bases outside the gene matches: 8. The germline V gene has CDR1 DFQATT and CDR2 SNEGSKA (reference sequence). CDR3 residues: CSASRDRGGEQYF. DNA of the CDR3: TGCAGTGCCAGCCGGGACAGGGGCGGCGAGCAGTACTTC.

On this clonotype itself: A read error may account for a junction end that differs from germline. The chain combines TRBV6-2 or TRBV6-3 with TRBJ2-3, with TRBD2 matching over 7 bases. The CDR3 covers 15 residues. From germline, CDR1 is MNHEY and CDR2 SVGEGT. The CDR3 DNA sequence: TGTGCCAGCAGTTACGAGGGAGGGCTGGCAGATACGCAGTGTTTT. Amino acids: CASSYEGGLADTQCF.

This clonotype showed up just a few times. One end of the junction fails to match germline, which may point to a read error. The chain combines TRBV20-1 with TRBJ2-7; 8 bases map to TRBD2. The CDR3 is 15 amino acids. In germline, CDR1 is DFQATT, CDR2 SNEGSKA (reference sequence). The CDR3 nucleotides are TGCAGTGCCAGACCCGGGGGGGCCGACACCGGGGAGCTGTACTTC. It is translated as CSARPGGADTGELYF.

This clonotype was seen ten or more times. The rearrangement uses TRBV12-3 or TRBV12-4 and TRBJ2-1; D not resolved. This CDR3 is built from 15 residues. V lost 1 base, J lost 4 bases, and 11 bases lay in between. The CDR3 reads CASSLVPMEYNEQFF. CDR3 nucleotides: TGTGCCAGCAGTTTAGTACCCATGGAGTACAATGAGCAGTTCTTC.

The chain is built from TRBV12-3 or TRBV12-4 and TRBJ2-3; D uncertain. V was clipped by 6 bases and J by 0 bases, with 19 bases between them. The CDR3 sequence is 17 residues long. The CDR3 spells CASSVAVGDASTDTQYF. The DNA of the CDR3 is TGTGCCAGCAGCGTAGCTGTAGGAGATGCTAGCACAGATACGCAGTATTTT.

This clonotype was seen repeatedly, ten times or more. J is TRBJ2-7 and V is TRBV13; 8 nucleotides line up with TRBD1. The germline gives CDR1 PRHDT, CDR2 FYEKMQ (reference sequence). This CDR3 has 15 amino acids. With 1 base clipped from V and 4 bases from J, the junction kept 6 bases outside the gene matches. The CDR3 DNA reads as TGTGCCAGCAGCTTAGCCGACAGGGGCATGTACGAGCAGTACTTC. This codes for CASSLADRGMYEQYF.

The rearrangement uses TRBV14 and TRBJ2-5; possible D gene TRBD2, 5 bases. Between the trimmed V and J ends, which lost 3 bases and 5 bases, there was a span of 7 bases. Looked up from germline, CDR1 is SGHDN and CDR2 is FVKESK. This CDR3 contains 12 residues. Written as DNA, the CDR3 is TGTGCCAGCAGCCAGGGAGTGGAGACCCAGTACTTC. This sequence encodes CASSQGVETQYF.

This rearrangement joins TRBV12-3 or TRBV12-4 to TRBJ2-7, with TRBD1 identical over 7 bases. This CDR3 region has 14 residues. J was trimmed by 5 bases and V by 6 bases; bases with no gene match: 10. The CDR3 spells CASRQQGVGNEQYF. CDR3 coding DNA: TGTGCCAGCAGGCAGCAGGGGGTGGGAAACGAGCAGTACTTC.

This clonotype was detected many times. The chain recombines TRBV20-1 with TRBJ2-3, with 12 bases identical to TRBD2. The CDR3 loop spans 15 amino acids. In germline, CDR1 is DFQATT, CDR2 SNEGSKA (reference sequence). V trimming: 5 bases; J trimming: 3 bases; junction bases outside the gene matches: 6. The CDR3, as DNA: TGCAGTGCTCAAAGGACTAGCGGGACGACAGATACGCAGTATTTT. Encoded protein: CSAQRTSGTTDTQYF.

This chain links TRBV20-1 with TRBJ2-5, with a weak D call TRBD1 (6 bases). V was clipped by 3 bases and J by 2 bases, with 7 bases between them. This CDR3 spans 12 amino acids. CDR1 and CDR2 from the germline V gene are DFQATT and SNEGSKA (reference sequence). CDR3 sequence reads: CSARGHQETQYF. The CDR3 DNA is TGCAGTGCTAGGGGACATCAAGAGACCCAGTACTTC.